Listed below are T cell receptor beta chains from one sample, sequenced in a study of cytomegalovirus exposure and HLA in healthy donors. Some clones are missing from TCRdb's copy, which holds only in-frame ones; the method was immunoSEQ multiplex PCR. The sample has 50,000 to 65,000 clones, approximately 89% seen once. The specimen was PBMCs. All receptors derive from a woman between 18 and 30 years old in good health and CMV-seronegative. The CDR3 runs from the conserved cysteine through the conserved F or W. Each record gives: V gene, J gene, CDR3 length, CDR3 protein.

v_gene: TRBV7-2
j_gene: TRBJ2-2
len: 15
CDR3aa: CASSSRDRNTGELFF

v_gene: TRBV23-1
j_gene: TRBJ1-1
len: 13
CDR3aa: CASSPRVQPEAFF

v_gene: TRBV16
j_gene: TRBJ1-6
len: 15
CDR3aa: CASSQERGPNSPLHF

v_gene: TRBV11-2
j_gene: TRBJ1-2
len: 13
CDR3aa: CASSRDRGHGYTF

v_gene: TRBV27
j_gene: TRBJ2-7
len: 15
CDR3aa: CASRPPGTGPYEQYF

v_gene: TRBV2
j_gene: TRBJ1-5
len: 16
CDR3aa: CASSEAETGVYQPQHF

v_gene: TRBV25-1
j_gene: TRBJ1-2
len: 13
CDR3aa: CASSADRDYGYTF

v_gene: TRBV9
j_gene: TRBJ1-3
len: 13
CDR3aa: CASSPPQGNTIYF

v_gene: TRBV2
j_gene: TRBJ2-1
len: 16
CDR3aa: CASSDLSLSSYNEQFF

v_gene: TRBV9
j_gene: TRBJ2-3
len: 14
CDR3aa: CASSVDRGTDTQYF

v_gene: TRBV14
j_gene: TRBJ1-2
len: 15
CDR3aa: CASSQLDRGTDGYTF

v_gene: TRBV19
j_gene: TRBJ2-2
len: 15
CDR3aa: CASSIGTGLAGELFF

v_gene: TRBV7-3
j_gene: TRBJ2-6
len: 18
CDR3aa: CASSLYGRSIPGANVLTF

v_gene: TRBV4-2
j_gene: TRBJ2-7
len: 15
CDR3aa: CASSQSIAVSYEQYF

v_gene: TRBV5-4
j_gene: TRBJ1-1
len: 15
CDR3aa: CASSLNGRDSTEAFF

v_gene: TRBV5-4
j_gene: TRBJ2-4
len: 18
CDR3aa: CASSLASGLAGHKNIQYF

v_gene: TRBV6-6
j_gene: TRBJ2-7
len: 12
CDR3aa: CASSYPRDEQYF

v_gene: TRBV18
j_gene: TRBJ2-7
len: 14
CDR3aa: CASSRDTGPYEQYF

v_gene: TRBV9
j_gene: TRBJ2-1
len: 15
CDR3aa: CASSLTSGSGNEQFF

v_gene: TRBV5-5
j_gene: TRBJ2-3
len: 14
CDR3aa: CASSLSAGEDTQYF

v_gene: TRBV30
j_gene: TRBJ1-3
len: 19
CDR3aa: CAWSVLGLSGTELGNTIYF

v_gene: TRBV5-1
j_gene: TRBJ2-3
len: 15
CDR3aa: CASSSRLAGEDTQYF

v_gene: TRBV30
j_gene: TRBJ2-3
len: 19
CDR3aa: CAWSEFYPRVGGGTDTQYF

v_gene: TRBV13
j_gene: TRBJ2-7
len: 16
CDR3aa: CASSQFGLAGTYEQYF

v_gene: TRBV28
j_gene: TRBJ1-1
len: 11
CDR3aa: CASGSYTEAFF

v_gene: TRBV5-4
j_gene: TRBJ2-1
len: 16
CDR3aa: CASSLAGGRAYNEQFF

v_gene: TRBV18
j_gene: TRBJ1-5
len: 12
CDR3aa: CASSPEGVDQHF

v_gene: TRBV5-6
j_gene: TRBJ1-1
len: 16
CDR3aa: CASSLGQGAMNTEAFF

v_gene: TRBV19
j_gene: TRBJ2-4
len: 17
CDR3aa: CASSIRRQSLAKNIQYF

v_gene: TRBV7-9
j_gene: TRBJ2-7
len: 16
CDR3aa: CASSPREGGGKYEQYF

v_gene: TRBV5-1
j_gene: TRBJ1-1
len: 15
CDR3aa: CASSLPDRALAGAFF

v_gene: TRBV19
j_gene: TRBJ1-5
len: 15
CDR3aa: CASSIGRARNQPQHF

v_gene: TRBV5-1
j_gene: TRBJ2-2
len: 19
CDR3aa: CASSLRPVGQGDGAGELFF

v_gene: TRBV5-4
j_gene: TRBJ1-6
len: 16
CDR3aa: CASSTLQGRVNSPLHF

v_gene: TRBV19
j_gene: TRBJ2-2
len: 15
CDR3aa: CASSMSGSVTGELFF

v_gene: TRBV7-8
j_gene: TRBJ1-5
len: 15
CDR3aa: CASSGTGGADQPQHF

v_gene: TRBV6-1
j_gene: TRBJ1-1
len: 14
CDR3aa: CASSQTGGTIEAFF

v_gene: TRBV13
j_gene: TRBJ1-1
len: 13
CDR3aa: CASSKMTGLEAFF

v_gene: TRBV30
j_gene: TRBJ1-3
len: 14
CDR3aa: CAWRPGGAGNTIYF

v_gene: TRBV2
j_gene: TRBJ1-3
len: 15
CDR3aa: CASSRQGSSGNTIYF

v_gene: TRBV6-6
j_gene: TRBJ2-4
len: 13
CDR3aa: CGVSPSAKNIQYF

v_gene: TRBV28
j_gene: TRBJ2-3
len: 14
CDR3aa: CASSFGTGDETQYF

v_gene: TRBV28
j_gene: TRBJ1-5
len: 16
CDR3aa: CASTPPTGQGDQPQHF

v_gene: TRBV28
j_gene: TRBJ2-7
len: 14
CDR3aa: CASLTDSKREMQYF

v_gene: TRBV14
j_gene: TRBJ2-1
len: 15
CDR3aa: CASSPPGLAGDEQFF

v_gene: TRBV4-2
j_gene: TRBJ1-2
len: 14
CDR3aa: CASSQAGTGYGYTF

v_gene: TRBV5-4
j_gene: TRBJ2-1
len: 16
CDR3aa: CASSLGAGDSYNEQFF

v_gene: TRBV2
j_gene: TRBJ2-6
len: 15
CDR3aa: CASSEVGQVTNVLTF

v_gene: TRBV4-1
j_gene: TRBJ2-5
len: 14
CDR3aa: CASSQVAGAETQYF

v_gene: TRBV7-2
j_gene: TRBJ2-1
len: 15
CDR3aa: CASSLVAGAYNEQFF

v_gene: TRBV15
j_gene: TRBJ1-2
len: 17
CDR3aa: CATSRHPGQAKVYGYTF

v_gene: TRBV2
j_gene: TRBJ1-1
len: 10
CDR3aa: CASSLLKAFF

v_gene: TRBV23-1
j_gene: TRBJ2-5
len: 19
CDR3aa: CASSQCAVTSGRAQETQYF

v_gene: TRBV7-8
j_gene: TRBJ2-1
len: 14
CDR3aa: CASSLGAPNNEQFF

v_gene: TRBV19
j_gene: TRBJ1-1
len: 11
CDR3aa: CASRRWTEAFF